The clone carrying this T cell receptor (beta chain) was observed once. The source of the sample is a study of blood T cell repertoires in COVID-19. There are 16 residues in the CDR3. Losses at the gene ends were 5 bases for V and 6 bases for J; bases not matched to a gene: 11. Germline CDR1 reads SGHTA; CDR2 reads FQGNSA. The assay was immunoSEQ multiplex PCR, and TCRdb's table has in-frame clones only and misses some. The sample shows more than 150,000 clones, 65% to 85% of them seen only once. Clinical history as reported by participants underpinned cohort assignment. This TCR derives from an older woman who had recovered from COVID-19. The V call is TRBV7-2, the J call TRBJ1-3; 9 nucleotides line up with TRBD1. Sequenced sample: PBMCs or T cells enriched from blood (not recorded which). The DNA of the CDR3 is TGTGCCAGCAGCCCACCTCGACAGGGGGAAACAAACACCATATATTTT. Amino acids: CASSPPRQGETNTIYF. The complete variable domain, with remaining parts taken from reference TRBV7-2 and TRBJ1-3, reads GAGVSQSPSNKVTEKGKDVELRCDPISGHTALYWYRQSLGQGLEFLIYFQGNSAPDKSGLPSDRFSAERTGGSVSTLTIQRTQQEDSAVYLCASSPPRQGETNTIYFGEGSWLTVV.